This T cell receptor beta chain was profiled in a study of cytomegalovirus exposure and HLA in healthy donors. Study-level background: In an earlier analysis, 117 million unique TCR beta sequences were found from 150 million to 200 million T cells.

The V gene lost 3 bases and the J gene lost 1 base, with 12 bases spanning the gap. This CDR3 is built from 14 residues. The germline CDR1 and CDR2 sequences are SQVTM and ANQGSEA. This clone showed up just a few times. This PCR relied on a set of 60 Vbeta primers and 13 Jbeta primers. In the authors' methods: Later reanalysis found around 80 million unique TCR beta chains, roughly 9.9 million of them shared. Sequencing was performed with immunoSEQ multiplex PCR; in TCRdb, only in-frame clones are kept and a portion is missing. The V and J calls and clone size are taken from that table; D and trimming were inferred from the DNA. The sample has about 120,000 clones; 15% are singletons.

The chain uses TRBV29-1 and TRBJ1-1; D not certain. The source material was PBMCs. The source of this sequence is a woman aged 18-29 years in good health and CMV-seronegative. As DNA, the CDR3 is TGCAGCGTTGATCGCGGGCGGAGGAACACTGAAGCTTTCTTT. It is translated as CSVDRGRRNTEAFF.